This T cell receptor beta chain was documented in a study of shared clonotypes between healthy human individuals. Naive CD8 cells lacked CD45RO and underwent positive selection for CCR7, leaving out terminally differentiated effector memory CD45RA+ cells. In the authors' methods: ImmunoSEQ output lacked quality scores and full-length reads, limiting matched filtering. This table comes from immunoSEQ multiplex PCR, and its TCRdb copy is limited to in-frame clones, with some not included. D and trimming come from the DNA, and the V and J calls and clone size come from that table. This sample has millions of clones, with approximately 94% found just once. V was trimmed by 5 bases and J by 10 bases, leaving 14 bases between them. The CDR3 contains 13 residues. Looked up from germline, CDR1 is SEHNR and CDR2 is FQNEAQ (reference sequence). Study-wide findings and caveats: The study drew on few donors, limiting represented genetic and exposure-history diversity.

On this clone: What it binds is unknown.

The sample consisted of naive CD8+ T cells from PBMCs. This sequence was found in a man younger than 35 in good health. Some clones in this sample may be carry-over from other donors' samples. This chain connects TRBV7-9 to TRBJ2-2, with D maybe TRBD1 (6 bases). CDR3 sequence reads: CASSPGRGQELFF. For the CDR3, the DNA is TGTGCCAGCAGCCCGGGACGGGGACAGGAGCTGTTTTTT.